The entry below describes one TCR beta chain. There are 15 residues in the CDR3. Trimming cost V 3 bases and J 2 bases, with 12 bases left between them. Per germline, CDR1 KGHSH and CDR2 LQKENI. How the authors handled the data: Reference gene primer amplification gave estimated nucleated cell counts. Clones were read by immunoSEQ multiplex PCR, and TCRdb kept only the in-frame ones, dropping some. The DNA gave D and trimming, while V, J and clone size come from that table. Seen here are more than 200,000 clones, about 79% observed once, and the top ten hold 7.5% to 10%. The data belong to a study of blood T cell repertoires in COVID-19. On the study more broadly: Acute-phase and convalescent COVID-19 samples originated in the United States, Italy and Spain. Nucleic acid was either cDNA or gDNA, and it came from T cells, B-cell-depleted T cells, or PBMCs.

The sequenced sample consisted of peripheral blood. The J gene is TRBJ2-3, the V gene TRBV18; D perhaps matches TRBD2 (5 bases). The TCR sequence derives from a man older than 75 with acute or convalescent COVID-19. CDR3 nucleotide sequence: TGTGCCAGCTCACCTAAGGGAGCGTACACAGATACGCAGTATTTT. It encodes CASSPKGAYTDTQYF.